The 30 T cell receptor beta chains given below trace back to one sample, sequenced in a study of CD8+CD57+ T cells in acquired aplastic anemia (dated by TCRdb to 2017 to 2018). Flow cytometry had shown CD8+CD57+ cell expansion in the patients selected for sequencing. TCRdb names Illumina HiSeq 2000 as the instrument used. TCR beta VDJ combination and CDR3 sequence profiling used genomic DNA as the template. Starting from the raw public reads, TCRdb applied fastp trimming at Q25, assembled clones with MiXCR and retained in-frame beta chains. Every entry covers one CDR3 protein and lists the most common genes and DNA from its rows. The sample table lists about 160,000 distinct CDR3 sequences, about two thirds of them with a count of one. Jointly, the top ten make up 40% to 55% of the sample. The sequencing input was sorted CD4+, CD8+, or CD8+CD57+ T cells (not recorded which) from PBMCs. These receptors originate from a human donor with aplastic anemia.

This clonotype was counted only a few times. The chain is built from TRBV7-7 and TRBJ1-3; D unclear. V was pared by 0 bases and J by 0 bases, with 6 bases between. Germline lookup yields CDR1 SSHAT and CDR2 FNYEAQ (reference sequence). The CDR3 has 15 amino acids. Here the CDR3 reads CASSLAPFSGNTIYF. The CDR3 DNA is TGTGCCAGCAGCTTAGCCCCGTTCTCTGGAAACACCATATATTTT.

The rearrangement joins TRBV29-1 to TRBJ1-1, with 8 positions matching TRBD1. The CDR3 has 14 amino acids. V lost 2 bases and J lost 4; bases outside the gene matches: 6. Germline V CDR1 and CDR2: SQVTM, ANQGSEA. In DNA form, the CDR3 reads TGCAGCGTTGAACGGACAGGGTCGATCACTGAAGCTTTCTTT. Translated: CSVERTGSITEAFF.

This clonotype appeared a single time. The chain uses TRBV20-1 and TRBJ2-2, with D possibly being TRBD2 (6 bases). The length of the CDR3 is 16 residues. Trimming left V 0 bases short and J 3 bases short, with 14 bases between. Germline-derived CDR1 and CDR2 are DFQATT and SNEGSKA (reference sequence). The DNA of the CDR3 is TGCAGTGCTAGAGATATGGAGGAGGGAGACACCGGGGAGCTGTTTTTT. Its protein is CSARDMEEGDTGELFF.

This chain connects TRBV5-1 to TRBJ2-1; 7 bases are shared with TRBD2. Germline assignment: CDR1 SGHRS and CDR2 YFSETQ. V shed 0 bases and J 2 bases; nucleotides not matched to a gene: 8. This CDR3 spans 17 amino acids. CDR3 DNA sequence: TGCGCCAGCAGCTTGGGCGCTACGGGAGGAACCTACAATGAGCAGTTCTTC. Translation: CASSLGATGGTYNEQFF.

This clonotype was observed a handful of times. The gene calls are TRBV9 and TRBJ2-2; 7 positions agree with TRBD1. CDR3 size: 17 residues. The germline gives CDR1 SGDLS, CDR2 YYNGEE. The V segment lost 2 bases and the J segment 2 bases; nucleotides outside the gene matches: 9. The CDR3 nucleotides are TGTGCCAGCAGCGTGCGTAGGGACAGAGAAAACACCGGGGAGCTGTTTTTT. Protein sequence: CASSVRRDRENTGELFF.

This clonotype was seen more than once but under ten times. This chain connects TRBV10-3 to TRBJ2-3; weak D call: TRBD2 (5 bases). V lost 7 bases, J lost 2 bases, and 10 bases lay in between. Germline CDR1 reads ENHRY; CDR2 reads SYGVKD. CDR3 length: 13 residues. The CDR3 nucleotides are TGTGCCATCACGGGGAAAGTCACAGATACGCAGTATTTT. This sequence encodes CAITGKVTDTQYF.

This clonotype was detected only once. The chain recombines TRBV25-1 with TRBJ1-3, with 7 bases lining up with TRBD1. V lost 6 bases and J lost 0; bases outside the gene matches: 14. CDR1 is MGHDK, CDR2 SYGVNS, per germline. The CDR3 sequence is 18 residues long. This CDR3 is CASSAGSQRDSSGNTIYF. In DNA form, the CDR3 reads TGTGCCAGCAGCGCTGGATCCCAAAGGGACAGCTCTGGAAACACCATATATTTT.

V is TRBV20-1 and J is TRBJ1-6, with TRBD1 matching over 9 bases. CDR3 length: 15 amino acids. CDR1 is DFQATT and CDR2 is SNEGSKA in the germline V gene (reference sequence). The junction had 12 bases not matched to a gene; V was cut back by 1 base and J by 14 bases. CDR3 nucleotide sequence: TGCAGTGCTAGAGGCGGGCGGACAGGGGAAAAGGCCCTCCACTTT. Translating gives CSARGGRTGEKALHF.

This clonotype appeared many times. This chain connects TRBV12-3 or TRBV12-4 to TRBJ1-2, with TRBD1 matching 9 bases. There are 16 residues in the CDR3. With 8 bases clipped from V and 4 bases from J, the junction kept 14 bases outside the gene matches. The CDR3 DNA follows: TGTGCCAGCCGTAACGTTATGGACAGGGGTGGCTATGGCTACACCTTC. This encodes CASRNVMDRGGYGYTF.

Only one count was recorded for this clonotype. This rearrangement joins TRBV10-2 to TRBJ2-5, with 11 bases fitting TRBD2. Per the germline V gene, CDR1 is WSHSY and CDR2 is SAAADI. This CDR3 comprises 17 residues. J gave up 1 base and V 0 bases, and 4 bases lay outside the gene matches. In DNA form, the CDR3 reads TGCGCCAGCAGTGAGTCGGCTAGCGGGGGGCCCCAAGAGACCCAGTACTTC. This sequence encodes CASSESASGGPQETQYF.

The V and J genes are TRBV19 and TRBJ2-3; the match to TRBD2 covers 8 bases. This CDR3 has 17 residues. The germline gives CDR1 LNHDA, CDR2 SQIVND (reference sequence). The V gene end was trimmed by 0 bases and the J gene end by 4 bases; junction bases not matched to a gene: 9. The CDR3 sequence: CASSIELAVIGADTQYF. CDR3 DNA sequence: TGTGCCAGTAGTATAGAACTAGCGGTAATTGGGGCAGATACGCAGTATTTT.

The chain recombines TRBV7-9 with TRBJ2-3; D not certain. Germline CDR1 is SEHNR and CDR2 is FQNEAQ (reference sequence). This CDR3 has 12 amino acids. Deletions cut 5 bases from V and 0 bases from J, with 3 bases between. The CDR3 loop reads CASSPSTDTQYF. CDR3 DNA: TGTGCCAGCAGCCCTAGCACAGATACGCAGTATTTT.

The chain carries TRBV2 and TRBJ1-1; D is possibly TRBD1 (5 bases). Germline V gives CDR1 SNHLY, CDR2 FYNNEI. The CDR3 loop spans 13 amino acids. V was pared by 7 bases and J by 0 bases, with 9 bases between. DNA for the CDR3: TGTGCCAGCAACGGACACTTGAACACTGAAGCTTTCTTT. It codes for CASNGHLNTEAFF.

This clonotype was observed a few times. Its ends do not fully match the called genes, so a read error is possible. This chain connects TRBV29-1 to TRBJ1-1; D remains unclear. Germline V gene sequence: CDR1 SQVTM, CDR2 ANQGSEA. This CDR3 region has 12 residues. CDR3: CSVDPMNIEAFF. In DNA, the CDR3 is TGCAGCGTTGACCCAATGAACATTGAAGCTTTCTTT.

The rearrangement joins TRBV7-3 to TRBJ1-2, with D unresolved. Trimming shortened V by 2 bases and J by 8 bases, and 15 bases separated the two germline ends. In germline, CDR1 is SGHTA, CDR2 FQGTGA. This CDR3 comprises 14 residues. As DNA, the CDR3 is TGTGCCAGCAGCTTAGACCCCTTGAGTAAGGGCTACACCTTC. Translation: CASSLDPLSKGYTF.

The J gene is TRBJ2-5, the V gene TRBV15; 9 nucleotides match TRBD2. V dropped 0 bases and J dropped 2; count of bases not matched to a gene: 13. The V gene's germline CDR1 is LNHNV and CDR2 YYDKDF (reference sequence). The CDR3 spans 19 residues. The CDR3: CATSRDRLAGPTPQETQYF. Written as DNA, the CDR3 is TGTGCCACCAGCAGAGATCGTCTAGCGGGACCAACACCACAAGAGACCCAGTACTTC.

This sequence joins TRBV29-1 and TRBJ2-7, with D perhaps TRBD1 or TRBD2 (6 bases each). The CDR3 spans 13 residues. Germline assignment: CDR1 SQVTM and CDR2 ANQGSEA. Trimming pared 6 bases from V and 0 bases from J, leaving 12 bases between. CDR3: CSVKGGRSYEQYF. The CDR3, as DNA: TGCAGCGTCAAGGGGGGCCGCTCCTACGAGCAGTACTTC.

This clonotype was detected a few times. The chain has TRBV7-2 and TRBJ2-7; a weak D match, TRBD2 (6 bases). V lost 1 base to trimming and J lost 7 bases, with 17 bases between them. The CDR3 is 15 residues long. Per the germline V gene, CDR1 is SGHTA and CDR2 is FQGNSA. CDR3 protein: CASSLGTFGSQEQYF. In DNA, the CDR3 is TGTGCCAGCAGCTTAGGAACCTTCGGGAGCCAAGAGCAGTACTTC.

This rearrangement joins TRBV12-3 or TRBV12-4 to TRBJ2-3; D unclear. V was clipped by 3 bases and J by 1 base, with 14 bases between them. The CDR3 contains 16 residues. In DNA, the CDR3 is TGTGCCAGCAGTTTTCTCGCAGCTGTTGGCACAGATACGCAGTATTTT. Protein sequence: CASSFLAAVGTDTQYF.

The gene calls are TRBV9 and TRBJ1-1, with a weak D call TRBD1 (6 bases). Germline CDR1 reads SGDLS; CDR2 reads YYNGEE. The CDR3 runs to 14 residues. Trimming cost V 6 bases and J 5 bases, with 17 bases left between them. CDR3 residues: CASTGTQGGTEAFF. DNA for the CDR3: TGTGCCAGCACGGGGACACAGGGAGGGACTGAAGCTTTCTTT.

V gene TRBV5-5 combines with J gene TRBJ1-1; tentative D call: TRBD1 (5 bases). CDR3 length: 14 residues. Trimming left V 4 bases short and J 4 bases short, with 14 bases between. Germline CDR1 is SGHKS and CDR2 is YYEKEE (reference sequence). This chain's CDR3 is CASSRGTLGTEAFF. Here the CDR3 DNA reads TGTGCCAGCAGCCGGGGCACTTTGGGCACTGAAGCTTTCTTT.

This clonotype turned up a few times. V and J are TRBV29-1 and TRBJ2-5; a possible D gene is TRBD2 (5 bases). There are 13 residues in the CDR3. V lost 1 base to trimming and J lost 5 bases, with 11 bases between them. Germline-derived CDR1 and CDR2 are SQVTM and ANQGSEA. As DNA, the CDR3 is TGCAGCGTTGAAGCTTACCAGCGGGAGACCCAGTACTTC. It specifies CSVEAYQRETQYF.

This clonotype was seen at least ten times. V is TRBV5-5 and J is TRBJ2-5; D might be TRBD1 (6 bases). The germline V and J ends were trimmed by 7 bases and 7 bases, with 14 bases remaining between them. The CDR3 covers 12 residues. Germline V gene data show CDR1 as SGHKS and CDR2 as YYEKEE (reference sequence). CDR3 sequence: CASSQGLGTQYF. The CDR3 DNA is TGTGCCAGCTCTCAGGGGCTGGGGACCCAGTACTTC.

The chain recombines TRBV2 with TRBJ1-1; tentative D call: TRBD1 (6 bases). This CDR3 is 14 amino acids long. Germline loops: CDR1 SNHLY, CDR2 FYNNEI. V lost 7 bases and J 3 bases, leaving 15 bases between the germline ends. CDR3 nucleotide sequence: TGTGCCAGCACTATACAGGGCGTCGACACTGAAGCTTTCTTT. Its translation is CASTIQGVDTEAFF.

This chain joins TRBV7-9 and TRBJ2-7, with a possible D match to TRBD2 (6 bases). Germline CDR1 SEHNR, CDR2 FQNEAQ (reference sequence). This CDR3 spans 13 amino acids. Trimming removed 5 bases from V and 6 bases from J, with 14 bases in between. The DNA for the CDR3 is TGTGCCAGCAGCCCCCAGGGTAGCGGCGAGCAGTACTTC. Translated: CASSPQGSGEQYF.

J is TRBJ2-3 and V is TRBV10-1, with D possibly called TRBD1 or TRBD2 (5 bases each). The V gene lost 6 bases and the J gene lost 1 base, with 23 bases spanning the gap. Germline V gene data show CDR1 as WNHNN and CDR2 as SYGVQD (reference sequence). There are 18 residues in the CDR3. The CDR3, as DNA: TGCGCCAGCAGAGATCAGCCCGGGACCCAGGAAGGCACAGATACGCAGTATTTT. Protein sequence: CASRDQPGTQEGTDTQYF.

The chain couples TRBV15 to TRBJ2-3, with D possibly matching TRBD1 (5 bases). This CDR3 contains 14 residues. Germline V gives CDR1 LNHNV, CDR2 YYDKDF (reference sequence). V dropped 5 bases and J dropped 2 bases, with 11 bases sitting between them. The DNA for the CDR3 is TGTGCCACCAGCTTAGTAGGGGACACAGATACGCAGTATTTT. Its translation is CATSLVGDTDTQYF.

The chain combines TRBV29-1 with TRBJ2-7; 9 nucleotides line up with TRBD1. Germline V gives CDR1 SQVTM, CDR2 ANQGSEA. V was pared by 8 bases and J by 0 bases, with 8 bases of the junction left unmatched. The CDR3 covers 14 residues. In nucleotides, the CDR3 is TGCAGCAGTTACGGGACAGGGAACTCCTACGAGCAGTACTTC. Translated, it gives CSSYGTGNSYEQYF.

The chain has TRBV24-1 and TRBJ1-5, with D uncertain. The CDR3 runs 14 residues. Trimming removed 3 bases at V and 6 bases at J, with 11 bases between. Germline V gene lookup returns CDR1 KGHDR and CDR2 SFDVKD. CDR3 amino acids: CATSDPQAGQPQHF. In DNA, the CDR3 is TGTGCCACCAGTGATCCCCAGGCGGGTCAGCCCCAGCATTTT.

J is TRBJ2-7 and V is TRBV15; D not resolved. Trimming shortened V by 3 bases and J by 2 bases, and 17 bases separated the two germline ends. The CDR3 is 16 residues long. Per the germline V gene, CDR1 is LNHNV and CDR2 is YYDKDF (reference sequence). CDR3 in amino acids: CATSSRLGPEAYEQYF. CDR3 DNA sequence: TGTGCCACCAGCAGTAGACTTGGACCGGAAGCCTACGAGCAGTACTTC.